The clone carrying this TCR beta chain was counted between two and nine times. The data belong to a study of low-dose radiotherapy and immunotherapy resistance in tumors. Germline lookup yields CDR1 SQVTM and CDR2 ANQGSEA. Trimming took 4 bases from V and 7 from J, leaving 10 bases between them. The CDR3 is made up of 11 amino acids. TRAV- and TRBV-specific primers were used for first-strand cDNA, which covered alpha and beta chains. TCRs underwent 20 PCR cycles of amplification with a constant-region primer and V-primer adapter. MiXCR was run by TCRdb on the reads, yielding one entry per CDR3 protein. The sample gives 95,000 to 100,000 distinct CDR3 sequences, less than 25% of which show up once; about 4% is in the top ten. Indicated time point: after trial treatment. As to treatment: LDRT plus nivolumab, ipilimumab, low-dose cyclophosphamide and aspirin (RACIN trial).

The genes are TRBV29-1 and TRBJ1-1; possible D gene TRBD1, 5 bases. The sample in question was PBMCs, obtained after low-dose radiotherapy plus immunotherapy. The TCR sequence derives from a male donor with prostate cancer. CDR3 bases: TGCAGCGTTGCCCGGGACGGTGAAGCTTTCTTT. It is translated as CSVARDGEAFF.